The T cell receptor beta chain described here comes from a study of blood T cell repertoires in COVID-19. Study as a whole: The analysed material was cDNA or gDNA that came from T cells, B-cell-depleted T cells, or PBMCs.

One Seattle source followed patients from active infection through their disease course. In the authors' workflow: Reference gene primers were amplified, and this amplification served to estimate nucleated cell counts. Method: immunoSEQ multiplex PCR; TCRdb's copy keeps in-frame clones and lacks some. That table supplies the V and J calls and clone size; D and trimming were determined from the DNA. Seen here are about 140,000 clones, about four fifths observed once, and the top ten hold 8.9%. What was sequenced was peripheral blood. The sequence was collected from a man younger than 40 with COVID-19, enrolled during active disease.

The CDR3 is CATSGQLSGANVLTF. The CDR3 nucleotides read TGTGCCACTTCAGGACAACTCTCTGGGGCCAACGTCCTGACTTTC. This sequence joins TRBV19 and TRBJ2-6; D is perhaps TRBD1 (5 bases). The CDR3 contains 15 residues. Trimming stripped 10 bases from V and 0 bases from J, with 13 bases between. Germline CDR1 reads LNHDA; CDR2 reads SQIVND (reference sequence).